The present entry profiles one TCR beta chain with its context. The target antigen is unknown. Generated by immunoSEQ multiplex PCR, the TCRdb table keeps only in-frame clones and is missing some. The data contain about 150,000 clones, about 90% of them seen just once; the ten biggest clones take up approximately 9.1%. This record belongs to a study of T cell responses to AZD1222 COVID-19 vaccine. General study results and limits: The study found vaccine-associated CD4 TCRs spanning spike, dominant at 160-218 and 743-854.

The CDR3 extends over 10 amino acids. V lost 8 bases and J lost 5, with 6 bases in between. Germline V lookup: CDR1 MDHEN, CDR2 SYDVKM. The sequence came from an adult who received the AZD1222 COVID-19 vaccine. The material sequenced was peripheral blood, taken 28 days after the second AZD1222 dose. V gene TRBV28 combines with J gene TRBJ1-1; no clear D gene. The CDR3 reads CASGKTEAFF. CDR3 nucleotides: TGTGCCAGCGGGAAGACTGAAGCTTTCTTT. Together with reference TRBV28 and TRBJ1-1, the CDR3 gives the full variable domain: DVKVTQSSRYLVKRTGEKVFLECVQDMDHENMFWYRQDPGLGLRLIYFSYDVKMKEKGDIPEGYSVSREKKERFSLILESASTNQTSMYLCASGKTEAFFGQGTRLTVV.